Below are 25 T cell receptor beta chains sequenced from a single sample in a study of T-cell reconstitution after alpha-beta-depleted transplantation in children. A library of TCRbeta sequences, prepared with unique molecular identifiers, was generated. TCRdb fed the PCR reads into MiXCR, producing one record per CDR3 protein. The table lists hundreds of thousands of distinct CDR3 sequences, under 15% of them singletons, with approximately 0.8% in the top ten. This sample comprised PBMCs, obtained before TCRalphabeta/CD19-depleted stem cell transplant. The receptors were sampled from a girl aged 2-10 years with congenital amegakaryocytic thrombocytopenia, due to receive a stem cell transplant.

This clonotype occurred a few times. The chain has TRBV7-9 and TRBJ2-2; D is undetermined. The V and J ends lost 0 bases and 0 bases respectively, with 8 bases between them. Germline loops: CDR1 SEHNR, CDR2 FQNEAQ (reference sequence). The CDR3 is 16 residues long. The CDR3 loop is CASSLALGANTGELFF. The DNA of the CDR3 is TGTGCCAGCAGCTTAGCGTTGGGTGCGAACACCGGGGAGCTGTTTTTT.

This clonotype was counted at least ten times. The CDR3 DNA sequence: TGTGCCAGCAGTCCCGATTTCAGCTCCTACAATGAGCAGTTCTTC. Protein product: CASSPDFSSYNEQFF. The chain recombines TRBV12-3 or TRBV12-4 with TRBJ2-1, with D unresolved. V dropped 5 bases and J dropped 0 bases, with 11 bases sitting between them. This CDR3 has 15 amino acids.

This clonotype was seen more than once but under ten times. J is TRBJ2-5 and V is TRBV5-1, with TRBD1 matching over 7 bases. Germline CDR1 is SGHRS and CDR2 is YFSETQ. This CDR3 is 13 amino acids long. After removal of 0 bases from V and 6 bases from J, the junction contained 2 bases not matched to a gene. CDR3 DNA sequence: TGCGCCAGCAGCTTGGACAGGGGCCAGACCCAGTACTTC. Translation: CASSLDRGQTQYF.

This clonotype was observed many times. The V and J genes are TRBV12-3 or TRBV12-4 and TRBJ1-1, with 8 bases matching TRBD1. The CDR3 length is 14 residues. Trimming removed 5 bases from V and 4 bases from J; junction bases left unmatched: 6. CDR3 DNA: TGTGCCAGCAGTCCCCTAACAGGGGGCACTGAAGCTTTCTTT. Translating gives CASSPLTGGTEAFF.

The chain combines TRBV4-1 with TRBJ2-7; D is unresolved. CDR3 size: 14 residues. V lost 1 base to trimming and J lost 0 bases, with 7 bases between them. CDR1 and CDR2 from the germline V gene are MGHRA and YSYEKL. The CDR3 region is CASSQVYVSYEQYF. The CDR3 nucleotides are TGCGCCAGCAGCCAAGTCTACGTCTCCTACGAGCAGTACTTC.

This clonotype was observed at least ten times. The chain couples TRBV29-1 to TRBJ1-6; D unclear. Deletions cut 7 bases from V and 5 bases from J, with 12 bases between. Germline V gene lookup returns CDR1 SQVTM and CDR2 ANQGSEA. There are 13 residues in the CDR3. The CDR3 loop is CSEGGLDNSPLHF. CDR3 DNA: TGCAGCGAAGGAGGACTGGATAATTCACCCCTCCACTTT.

This clonotype turned up a few times. J is TRBJ2-4 and V is TRBV12-3 or TRBV12-4, with TRBD2 identical over 7 bases. This CDR3 region has 15 residues. Losses at the gene ends were 5 bases for V and 3 bases for J; bases not matched to a gene: 7. CDR3: CASSPGRADKNIQYF. The DNA of the CDR3 is TGTGCCAGCAGTCCGGGGAGGGCAGACAAAAACATTCAGTACTTC.

A few counts support this clonotype. The chain links TRBV7-2 to TRBJ2-5; the D is unclear. The CDR3 is 11 residues long. CDR1 is SGHTA, CDR2 FQGNSA, per germline. Between the trimmed V and J ends, which lost 1 base and 6 bases, there was a span of 3 bases. CDR3 sequence: CASSLDKTQYF. CDR3 coding DNA: TGTGCCAGCAGCTTAGATAAGACCCAGTACTTC.

This clonotype was seen repeatedly, ten times or more. The rearrangement links TRBV29-1 to TRBJ2-1; 7 bases match TRBD2. Germline V CDR1 and CDR2: SQVTM, ANQGSEA. J was trimmed by 6 bases and V by 4 bases; bases with no gene match: 12. The CDR3 has 15 residues. The CDR3, as DNA: TGCAGCGTTGCTTGGACTAGTGGACTCATCAATGAGCAGTTCTTC. Translating gives CSVAWTSGLINEQFF.

At least ten counts were recorded for this clonotype. The chain employs TRBV20-1 and TRBJ2-2; D is unclear. The CDR3 is made up of 13 amino acids. The V and J ends lost 6 bases and 1 base respectively, with 9 bases between them. The germline gives CDR1 DFQATT, CDR2 SNEGSKA (reference sequence). CDR3 sequence reads: CSAGIENTGELFF. CDR3 nucleotide sequence: TGCAGTGCCGGAATAGAGAACACCGGGGAGCTGTTTTTT.

This chain links TRBV12-3 or TRBV12-4 with TRBJ1-6; D might be TRBD1 (6 bases). This CDR3 spans 14 amino acids. Trimming took 8 bases from V and 7 from J, leaving 15 bases between them. CDR3 amino acids: CASDRGGGNSPLHF. The CDR3 nucleotides read TGTGCCAGCGACAGAGGGGGTGGCAATTCACCCCTCCACTTT.

This clonotype was observed at least ten times. This rearrangement joins TRBV29-1 to TRBJ2-1; D is undetermined. The CDR3 loop spans 15 amino acids. Trimming pared 2 bases from V and 1 base from J, leaving 12 bases between. Germline V gene sequence: CDR1 SQVTM, CDR2 ANQGSEA. In DNA form, the CDR3 reads TGCAGCGTTGAACCCCCAGTGGGGTCCTACAATGAGCAGTTCTTC. Encoded protein: CSVEPPVGSYNEQFF.

Only a few counts were recorded for this clonotype. This chain connects TRBV4-1 to TRBJ2-2, with a possible D match to TRBD1 (6 bases). V was trimmed by 9 bases and J by 4 bases, leaving 15 bases between them. The CDR3 covers 14 residues. Germline-derived CDR1 and CDR2 are MGHRA and YSYEKL. The CDR3 reads CASHRARGTGELFF. In DNA, the CDR3 is TGCGCCAGTCACAGGGCCCGGGGCACCGGGGAGCTGTTTTTT.

This clonotype has just a few counts. V usage is TRBV20-1 and J usage is TRBJ2-3, with 16 bases lining up with TRBD2. Germline values: CDR1 DFQATT, CDR2 SNEGSKA (reference sequence). V shed 5 bases and J 4 bases; nucleotides not matched to a gene: 9. The CDR3 is made up of 17 amino acids. The CDR3 region has the DNA TGCAGTGCTCTTCGGGGACTAGCGGGAGGGCCCTCAGATACGCAGTATTTT. This gives the protein CSALRGLAGGPSDTQYF.

This clonotype was seen repeatedly, ten times or more. The chain carries TRBV21-1 and TRBJ1-1; the table calls TRBD1, which could not be checked here. TRBV21-1 is listed as a pseudogene. The CDR3 spans 17 residues. The CDR3 sequence is CASTNQNTGQTNTEAFF. CDR3 DNA: TGTGCCAGCACCAACCAGAACACAGGACAAACGAACACTGAAGCTTTCTTT.

V is TRBV29-1 and J is TRBJ2-1; TRBD1 might be the D (6 bases). V dropped 6 bases and J dropped 8 bases, with 20 bases sitting between them. CDR1 is SQVTM, CDR2 ANQGSEA, per germline. This CDR3 has 14 residues. Written as DNA, the CDR3 is TGCAGCGTCCTAACTCCTGACAGGTTGTATGAGCAGTTCTTC. Translation: CSVLTPDRLYEQFF.

A word on this clonotype: One junction end disagrees with the germline gene, perhaps due to a read error. This CDR3 reads CASSADFGVLKRHF. CDR3 nucleotides: TGCGCCAGCAGCGCTGACTTCGGGGTGCTGAAGCGTCATTTT. V and J are TRBV5-1 and TRBJ1-1; the D is unclear. This CDR3 contains 14 residues. CDR1 SGHRS and CDR2 YFSETQ come from the germline V gene.

This chain links TRBV2 with TRBJ2-1; the match to TRBD2 covers 7 bases. V lost 6 bases, J lost 5 bases, and 7 bases stayed unmatched. The germline CDR1 and CDR2 sequences are SNHLY and FYNNEI. The CDR3 totals 14 residues. CDR3 DNA: TGTGCCAGCAGGCTTAGCGGGTGGGACAATGAGCAGTTCTTC. Amino acids: CASRLSGWDNEQFF.

This CDR3 is CASSPSAGNTIYF. The CDR3 DNA follows: TGTGCCAGCTCACCGAGTGCAGGAAACACCATATATTTT. This chain links TRBV18 with TRBJ1-3; D is uncertain. V was pared by 3 bases and J by 4 bases, with 7 bases between. The V gene's germline CDR1 is KGHSH and CDR2 LQKENI. The CDR3 totals 13 residues. Full variable domain (missing parts from reference TRBV18 and TRBJ1-3): NAGVMQNPRHLVRRRGQEARLRCSPMKGHSHVYWYRQLPEEGLKFMVYLQKENIIDESGMPKERFSAEFPKEGPSILRIQQVVRGDSAAYFCASSPSAGNTIYFGEGSWLTVV.

This clonotype showed up many times. The rearrangement uses TRBV6-4 and TRBJ2-3; 7 bases align to TRBD2. V lost 3 bases to trimming and J lost 2 bases; unmatched junction nucleotides: 8. This CDR3 has 16 residues. CDR1 and CDR2 from the germline V gene are MRHNA and SNTAGT. As DNA, the CDR3 is TGTGCCAGCAGTGAAGCTTCTAGCGGACTCACAGATACGCAGTATTTT. It encodes CASSEASSGLTDTQYF.

At least ten counts were recorded for this clonotype. The rearrangement uses TRBV5-1 and TRBJ2-7; D is unclear. Germline V gives CDR1 SGHRS, CDR2 YFSETQ. Trimming cost V 4 bases and J 1 base, with 15 bases left between them. The length of the CDR3 is 15 residues. DNA for the CDR3: TGCGCCAGCAGCCCTACAACTTATCTATCCTACGAGCAGTACTTC. The encoded protein is CASSPTTYLSYEQYF.

The table lists this clonotype with a few counts. This sequence joins TRBV4-1 and TRBJ2-7; D is possibly TRBD1 (5 bases). Per germline, CDR1 MGHRA and CDR2 YSYEKL. V lost 1 base, J lost 0 bases, and 10 bases lay in between. The CDR3 is 15 amino acids. DNA of the CDR3: TGCGCCAGCAGCCAAGTGGCAGGGATCTCCTACGAGCAGTACTTC. Translating gives CASSQVAGISYEQYF.

This clonotype has a count of ten or more. This rearrangement joins TRBV10-1 to TRBJ2-3; D unresolved. This CDR3 has 13 residues. V was clipped by 4 bases and J by 4 bases, with 9 bases between them. The germline gives CDR1 WNHNN, CDR2 SYGVQD (reference sequence). CDR3 residues: CASSGTLSDTQYF. The CDR3 nucleotides read TGCGCCAGCAGTGGAACCCTGTCAGATACGCAGTATTTT.

Ten or more counts support this clonotype. V usage is TRBV10-3 and J usage is TRBJ2-1; D is unclear. Germline CDR1 is ENHRY and CDR2 is SYGVKD. V lost 2 bases and J 6 bases, leaving 11 bases between the germline ends. This CDR3 spans 14 amino acids. The CDR3 coding sequence is TGTGCCATCAGTGAGACGAACGGGCCCAATGAGCAGTTCTTC. Translated: CAISETNGPNEQFF.

This clonotype was seen repeatedly, ten times or more. This rearrangement joins TRBV12-3 or TRBV12-4 to TRBJ2-7; D not certain. V lost 6 bases and J lost 2, with 11 bases in between. This CDR3 region has 13 residues. The CDR3 is CASSSSETYEQYF. The CDR3 region has the DNA TGTGCCAGCAGCTCCTCCGAAACCTACGAGCAGTACTTC.